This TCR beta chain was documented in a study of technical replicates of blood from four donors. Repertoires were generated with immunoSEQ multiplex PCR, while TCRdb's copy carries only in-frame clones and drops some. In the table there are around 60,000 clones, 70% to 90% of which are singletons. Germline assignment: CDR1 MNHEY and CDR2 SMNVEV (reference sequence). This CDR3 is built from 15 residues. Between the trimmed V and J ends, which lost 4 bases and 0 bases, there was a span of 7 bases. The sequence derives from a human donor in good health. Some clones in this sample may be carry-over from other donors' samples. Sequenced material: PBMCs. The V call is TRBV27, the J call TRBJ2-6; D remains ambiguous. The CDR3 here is CASSSRLSGANVLTF. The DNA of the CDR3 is TGTGCCAGCAGTTCCAGACTCTCTGGGGCCAACGTCCTGACTTTC.